Listed here is a single TCR beta chain. Using immunoSEQ multiplex PCR, the repertoire was profiled, and TCRdb retains in-frame clones only, with some absent. The sample lists 32,000 or so clones, over 90% occurring once. The data are from a study of circulating and synovial CD4+ cells in juvenile arthritis. Per the germline V gene, CDR1 is SGHNT and CDR2 is YYREEE (reference sequence). V gave up 2 bases and J gave up 7 bases, with 12 bases separating them. CDR3 length: 14 residues. This clonotype originated in a human donor with juvenile idiopathic arthritis. V is TRBV5-4 and J is TRBJ2-2, with D possibly matching TRBD2 (5 bases). The sample consisted of CD4+ T cells from blood. CDR3 sequence reads: CASSLYGIGGELFF. The CDR3 DNA reads TGTGCCAGCAGCTTATACGGGATTGGCGGGGAGCTGTTTTTT.